The count of the clone carrying this T cell receptor beta chain is one. The length of the CDR3 is 16 residues. The J segment lost 0 bases and the V segment lost 3 bases, leaving 8 bases of the junction unmatched. CDR1 LGHNT and CDR2 FRNRAP come from the germline V gene. The data belong to a study of cytomegalovirus exposure and HLA in healthy donors. 60 Vbeta and 13 Jbeta primers were used in PCR. Generated by immunoSEQ multiplex PCR, the TCRdb table keeps only in-frame clones and is missing some. Of approximately 190,000 clones listed, 75% to 90% were seen once; the top ten hold 6.3%. This clonotype was obtained from a man in his forties or fifties in good health and CMV-seropositive. The V and J genes are TRBV12-5 and TRBJ2-7; 7 positions agree with TRBD1. Sequenced material: PBMCs. The CDR3 bases are TGTGCTAGTGGTTTTAACAGGGGCCTTTTCTCCTACGAGCAGTACTTC. Amino acid sequence: CASGFNRGLFSYEQYF.